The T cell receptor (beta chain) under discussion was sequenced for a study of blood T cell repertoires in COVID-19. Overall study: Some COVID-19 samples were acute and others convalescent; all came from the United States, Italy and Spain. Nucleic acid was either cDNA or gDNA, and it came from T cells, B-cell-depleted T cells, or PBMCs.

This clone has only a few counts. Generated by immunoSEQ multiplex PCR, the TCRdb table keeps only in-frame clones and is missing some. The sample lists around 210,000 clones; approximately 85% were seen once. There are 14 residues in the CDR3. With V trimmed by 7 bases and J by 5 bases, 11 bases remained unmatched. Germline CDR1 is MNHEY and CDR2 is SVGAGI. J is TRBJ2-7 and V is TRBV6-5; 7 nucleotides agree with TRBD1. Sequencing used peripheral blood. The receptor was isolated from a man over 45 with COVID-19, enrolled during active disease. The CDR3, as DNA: TGTGCCAGCAAGGTTGGACAGGCAACCAACGAGCAGTACTTC. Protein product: CASKVGQATNEQYF.